This TCR beta chain stems from a study of cytomegalovirus exposure and HLA in healthy donors. Study conclusions and caveats: The study put 150 to 200 TCR beta chains on its list as cytomegalovirus-associated. Many donors carried some public TCRs, although rarity characterized most TCR sequences. High sensitivity and specificity were reportedly achieved when the classifier diagnosed cytomegalovirus status.

Vbeta (60) and Jbeta (13) primers were used in the PCR. This table comes from immunoSEQ multiplex PCR, and its TCRdb copy is limited to in-frame clones, with some not included. The sample records 100,000 to 150,000 clones, about four fifths being singletons. CDR1 KGHSH and CDR2 LQKENI come from the germline V gene. The CDR3 runs to 13 residues. Trimming pared 6 bases from V and 1 base from J, leaving 9 bases between. At the time of sampling, donors were nominally healthy, though unrecorded immune exposures were likely. In its sample, this clone was seen a few times. Its antigen is unidentified. The source is a woman aged 50 to 60 in good health and CMV-seropositive. This chain connects TRBV18 to TRBJ1-1, with D unclear. Sequences were obtained from PBMCs. Written as DNA, the CDR3 is TGTGCCAGCTCGTCCCAGGCGAACACTGAAGCTTTCTTT. Translated: CASSSQANTEAFF. The whole variable domain, remainder taken from reference TRBV18 and TRBJ1-1, is NAGVMQNPRHLVRRRGQEARLRCSPMKGHSHVYWYRQLPEEGLKFMVYLQKENIIDESGMPKERFSAEFPKEGPSILRIQQVVRGDSAAYFCASSSQANTEAFFGQGTRLTVV.